This TCR beta chain was sequenced during a study of control samples from healthy donors and cancer patients. Only in-frame clones appear in the TCRdb table, and some are missing; sequencing was by immunoSEQ multiplex PCR. Of some 79,000 clones listed, roughly 93% were seen once; the top ten hold 1.3%. V was clipped by 0 bases and J by 1 base, with 10 bases between them. This CDR3 is built from 15 residues. CDR1 and CDR2 (germline): SGHRS, YFSETQ. Sequencing was carried out using PBMCs. This chain links TRBV5-1 with TRBJ1-1; D gene uncertain. The clonotype comes from a woman between 40 and 55 years old with lung cancer. The CDR3 loop is CASSLVGQENTEAFF. In nucleotides, the CDR3 is TGCGCCAGCAGCTTGGTCGGTCAGGAGAACACTGAAGCTTTCTTT.